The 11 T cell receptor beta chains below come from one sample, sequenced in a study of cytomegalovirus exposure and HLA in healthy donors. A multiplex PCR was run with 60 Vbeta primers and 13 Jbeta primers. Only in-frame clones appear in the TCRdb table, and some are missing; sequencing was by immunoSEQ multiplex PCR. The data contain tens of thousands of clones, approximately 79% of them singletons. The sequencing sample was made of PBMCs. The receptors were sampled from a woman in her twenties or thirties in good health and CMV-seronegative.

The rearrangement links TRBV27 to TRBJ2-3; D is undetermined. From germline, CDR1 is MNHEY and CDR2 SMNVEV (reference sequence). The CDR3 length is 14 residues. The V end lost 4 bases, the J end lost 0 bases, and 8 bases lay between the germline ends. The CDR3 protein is CASSYSPSTDTQYF. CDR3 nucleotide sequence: TGTGCCAGCAGTTATAGTCCTAGCACAGATACGCAGTATTTT.

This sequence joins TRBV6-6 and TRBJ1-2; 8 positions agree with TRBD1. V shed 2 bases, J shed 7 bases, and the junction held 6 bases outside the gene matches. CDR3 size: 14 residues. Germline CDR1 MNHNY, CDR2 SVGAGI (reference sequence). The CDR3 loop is CASSYTDRGTGYTF. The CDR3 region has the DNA TGTGCCAGCAGTTACACCGACAGGGGCACTGGCTACACCTTC.

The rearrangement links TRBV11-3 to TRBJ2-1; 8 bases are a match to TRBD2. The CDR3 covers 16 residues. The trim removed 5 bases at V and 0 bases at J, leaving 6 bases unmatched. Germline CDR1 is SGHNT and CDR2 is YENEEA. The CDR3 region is CASSTAGTSSYNEQFF. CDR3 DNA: TGTGCCAGCAGCACCGCGGGGACTAGCTCCTACAATGAGCAGTTCTTC.

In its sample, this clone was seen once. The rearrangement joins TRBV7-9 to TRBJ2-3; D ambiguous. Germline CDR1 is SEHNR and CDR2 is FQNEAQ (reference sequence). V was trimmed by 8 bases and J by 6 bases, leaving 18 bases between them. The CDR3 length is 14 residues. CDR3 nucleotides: TGTGCCAGCGGCCATAGTCCAGTCGGGGATACGCAGTATTTT. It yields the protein CASGHSPVGDTQYF.

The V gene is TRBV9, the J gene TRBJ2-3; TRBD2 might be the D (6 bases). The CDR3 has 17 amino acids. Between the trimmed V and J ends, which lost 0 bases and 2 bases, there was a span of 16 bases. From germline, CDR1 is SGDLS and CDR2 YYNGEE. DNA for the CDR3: TGTGCCAGCAGCGTAGAGTCGGGAGAGGCCCTCACAGATACGCAGTATTTT. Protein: CASSVESGEALTDTQYF.

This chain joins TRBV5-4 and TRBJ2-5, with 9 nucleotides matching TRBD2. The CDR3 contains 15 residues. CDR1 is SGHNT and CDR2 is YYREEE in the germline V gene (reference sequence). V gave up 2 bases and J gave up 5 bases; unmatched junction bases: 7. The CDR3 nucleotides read TGTGCCAGCAGCTTCGGCGGGGGGGCCTTTGAGACCCAGTACTTC. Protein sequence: CASSFGGGAFETQYF. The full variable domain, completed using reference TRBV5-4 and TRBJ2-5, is ETGVTQSPTHLIKTRGQQVTLRCSSQSGHNTVSWYQQALGQGPQFIFQYYREEENGRGNFPPRFSGLQFPNYSSELNVNALELDDSALYLCASSFGGGAFETQYFGPGTRLLVL.

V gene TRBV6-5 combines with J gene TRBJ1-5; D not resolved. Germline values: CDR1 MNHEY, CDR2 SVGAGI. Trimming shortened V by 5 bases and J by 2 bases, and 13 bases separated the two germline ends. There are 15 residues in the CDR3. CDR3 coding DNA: TGTGCCAGCAGTCTAAGGCCTGAGGGCAATCAGCCCCAGCATTTT. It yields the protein CASSLRPEGNQPQHF.

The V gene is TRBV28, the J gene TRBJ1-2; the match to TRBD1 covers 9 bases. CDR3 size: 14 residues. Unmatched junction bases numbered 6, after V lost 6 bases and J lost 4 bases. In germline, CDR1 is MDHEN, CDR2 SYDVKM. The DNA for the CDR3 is TGTGCCAGCAGCCAGGGACAGGGTAGCTATGGCTACACCTTC. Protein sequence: CASSQGQGSYGYTF.

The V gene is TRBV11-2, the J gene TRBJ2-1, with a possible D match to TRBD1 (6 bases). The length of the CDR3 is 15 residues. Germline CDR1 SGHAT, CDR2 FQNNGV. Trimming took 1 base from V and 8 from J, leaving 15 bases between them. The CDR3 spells CASSLGSIGGDEQFF. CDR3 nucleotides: TGTGCCAGCAGCTTAGGGTCAATAGGGGGAGATGAGCAGTTCTTC.

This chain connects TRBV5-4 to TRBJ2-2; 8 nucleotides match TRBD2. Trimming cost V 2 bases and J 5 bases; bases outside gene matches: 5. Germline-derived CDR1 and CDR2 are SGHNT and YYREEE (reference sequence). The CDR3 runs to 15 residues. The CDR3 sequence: CASSFTTSETGELFF. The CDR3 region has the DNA TGTGCCAGCAGCTTTACGACTAGCGAGACCGGGGAGCTGTTTTTT.

The CDR3: CASSVEGKFNEKLFF. The CDR3 nucleotides are TGTGCCAGCAGCGTAGAGGGGAAATTTAATGAAAAACTGTTTTTT. The chain is built from TRBV9 and TRBJ1-4, with a possible D match to TRBD1 (5 bases). The germline V gene has CDR1 SGDLS and CDR2 YYNGEE. This CDR3 comprises 15 residues. V was shortened by 0 bases and J by 4 bases, with 10 bases between the two germline ends. Full variable domain (outside the CDR3, taken from reference TRBV9 and TRBJ1-4): DSGVTQTPKHLITATGQRVTLRCSPRSGDLSVYWYQQSLDQGLQFLIQYYNGEERAKGNILERFSAQQFPDLHSELNLSSLELGDSALYFCASSVEGKFNEKLFFGSGTQLSVL.